This T cell receptor (beta chain) was identified in a study of T cell repertoires and HLA-DP antigens (dated by TCRdb to 2016 to 2019). Regarding the research as a whole: An in vitro model of CD4+ T cell alloreactivity against allogeneic HLA-DP presented by transduced HeLa cells was used in the study. Average DNA input was approximately 220 ng for sorted CD137+CD4+ samples, compared with around 1,200 ng for pre-culture CD4+ samples. One alloantigen differed from self by one peptide-binding groove amino acid, whereas the other differed by ten, modelling structurally similar versus dissimilar alloantigens. Of the three donors, two were male and one was female, and their ages ranged from the 18-to-29 age band up to the 60-to-69 age band.

The immunoSEQ multiplex PCR, with forward primers for 54 TRBV segments and reverse primers for 13 TRBJ segments, was used to amplify TCRB CDR3 regions. For pre-culture CD4+ samples, sequencing was done at deep resolution with a target of about 220,000 T cell genomes. Sequencing of amplicons was performed on an Illumina HiSeq System, and 87 bp reads covering the CDR3 were generated. The study's processing was this. Reads were corrected for PCR and sequencing errors, and CDR3 regions were defined by alignment to IMGT reference sequences. Synthetic template pools were used to estimate the numbers of templates and unique rearrangements. Clonality was computed as 1 minus Pielou's evenness. The Daley-Smith estimator was used to estimate richness. Morisita's index was used to measure repertoire overlap. Clones present in cultured samples but not detected in the pre-culture repertoire of the same donor were defined as low-abundance clones. TCRdb stores this immuneACCESS table with in-frame sequences only. Part of the clones is absent; in the studies checked, under half of the shortfall reflects unresolved V genes, and no reason is known for the rest. D and trimming were read from the DNA, whereas the V and J calls and clone size are those reported in that table. The table for this sample lists about 73,000 clones; 80% of them were counted only once. The ten largest make up 1.6% of the sample.

Untouched CD4+ T cells were isolated from Ficoll-separated PBMC by magnetic bead negative selection, reaching an average purity of about 98%. Untouched CD4+ T cells were isolated from Ficoll-separated PBMC with magnetic beads, reaching around 98% purity with negligible CD8+ contamination. Donors were three healthy blood donors whose buffy coats supplied peripheral blood mononuclear cells. All three donors were CMV seronegative. The DNeasy Blood & Tissue Kit was used for extraction of genomic DNA. Genomic DNA from sorted CD137+CD4+ cells and from pre-culture CD4+ baseline samples of each subject was subjected to TCRB sequencing. The CDR3 covers 13 residues, taking in both the cysteine and the phenylalanine. Of the read, only the CDR3 DNA is kept; its 39 bases are in frame from base 1. The germline ends are 12 bases apart after V is trimmed by 4 bases and J by 4 bases. Looking up the germline V gene yields CDR1 SQVTM and CDR2 ANQGSEA.

What the study reported, not specific to this receptor: The naive and memory CD4+ repertoires were not analysed as separate populations. Clones undetected before culture had an average cumulative frequency of around 35% against one allele and around 48% against the other. Sorted CD137+ cells showed similar clonality against both alloantigens (roughly 0.39), much higher than the clonality of pre-culture samples (approximately 0.039). The study was limited by having just a few donors, by relying on a non-physiological HeLa antigen-presenting system, and by using total CD4+ cells as responders.

This clone was seen once. The clone's antigen remains unknown. No qualities accompany the bases; no much larger clone lies one base away. In this chain, TRBV29-1 is recombined with TRBJ2-3; the D gene cannot be resolved reliably. The sequencing input was CD4+ T cells from PBMCs. This sequence was found in a man aged 55 to 69 in good health and CMV-seronegative. The CDR3 in this case is CSVARKGSDTQYF. The sequence in DNA is TGCAGCGTTGCGAGGAAAGGGTCAGATACGCAGTATTTT.